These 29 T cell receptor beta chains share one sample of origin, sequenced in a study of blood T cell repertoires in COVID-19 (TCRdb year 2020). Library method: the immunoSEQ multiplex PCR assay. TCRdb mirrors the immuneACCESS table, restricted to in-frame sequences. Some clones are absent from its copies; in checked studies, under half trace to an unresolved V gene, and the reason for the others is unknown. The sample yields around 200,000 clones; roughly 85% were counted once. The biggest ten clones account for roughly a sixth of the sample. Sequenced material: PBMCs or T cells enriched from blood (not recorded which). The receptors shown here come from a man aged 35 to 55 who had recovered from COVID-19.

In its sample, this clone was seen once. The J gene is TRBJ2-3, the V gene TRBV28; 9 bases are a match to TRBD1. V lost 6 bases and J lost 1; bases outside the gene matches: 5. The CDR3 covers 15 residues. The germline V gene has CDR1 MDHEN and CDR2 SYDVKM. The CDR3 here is CASSTGGAGTDTQYF. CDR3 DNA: TGTGCCAGCAGCACAGGGGGCGCGGGCACAGATACGCAGTATTTT.

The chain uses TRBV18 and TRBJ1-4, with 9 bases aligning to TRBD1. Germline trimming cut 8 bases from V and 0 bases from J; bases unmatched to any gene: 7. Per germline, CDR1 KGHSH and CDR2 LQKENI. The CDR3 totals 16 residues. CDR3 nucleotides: TGTGCCAGCAAAAGACAGGGGGGTTCAACTAATGAAAAACTGTTTTTT. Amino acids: CASKRQGGSTNEKLFF. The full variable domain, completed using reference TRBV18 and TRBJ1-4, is NAGVMQNPRHLVRRRGQEARLRCSPMKGHSHVYWYRQLPEEGLKFMVYLQKENIIDESGMPKERFSAEFPKEGPSILRIQQVVRGDSAAYFCASKRQGGSTNEKLFFGSGTQLSVL.

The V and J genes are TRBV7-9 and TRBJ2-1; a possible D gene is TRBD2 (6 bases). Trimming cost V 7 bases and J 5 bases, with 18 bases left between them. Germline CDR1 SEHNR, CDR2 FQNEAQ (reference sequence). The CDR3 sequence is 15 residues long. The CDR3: CASIPSSTGDNEQFF. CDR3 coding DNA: TGTGCCAGCATCCCTTCCAGTACGGGGGACAATGAGCAGTTCTTC.

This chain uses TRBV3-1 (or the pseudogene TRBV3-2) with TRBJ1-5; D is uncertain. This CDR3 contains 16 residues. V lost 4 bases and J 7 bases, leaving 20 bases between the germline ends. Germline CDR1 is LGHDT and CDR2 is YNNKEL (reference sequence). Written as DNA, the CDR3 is TGTGCCAGCAGCCCCGGGGAGAGCCTAATAGGGCAGCCCCAGCATTTT. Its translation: CASSPGESLIGQPQHF.

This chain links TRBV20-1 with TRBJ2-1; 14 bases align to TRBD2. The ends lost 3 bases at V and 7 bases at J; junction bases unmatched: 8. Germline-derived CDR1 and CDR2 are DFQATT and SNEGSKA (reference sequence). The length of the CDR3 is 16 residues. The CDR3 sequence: CSASGLAGGQGNEQFF. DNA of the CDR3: TGCAGTGCTAGTGGACTAGCGGGAGGACAGGGGAATGAGCAGTTCTTC.

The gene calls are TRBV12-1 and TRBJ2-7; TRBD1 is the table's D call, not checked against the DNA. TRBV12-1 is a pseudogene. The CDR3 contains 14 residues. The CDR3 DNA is TGTGCCAGCACCCCTCAGGGTTACGCCTACGAGCAGTACTTC. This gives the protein CASTPQGYAYEQYF.

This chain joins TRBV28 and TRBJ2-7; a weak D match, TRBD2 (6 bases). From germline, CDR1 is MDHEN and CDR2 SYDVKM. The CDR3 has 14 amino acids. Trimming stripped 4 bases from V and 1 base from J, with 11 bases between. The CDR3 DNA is TGTGCCAGCAGTTACGCGAGCGGGTCCTACGAGCAGTACTTC. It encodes CASSYASGSYEQYF.

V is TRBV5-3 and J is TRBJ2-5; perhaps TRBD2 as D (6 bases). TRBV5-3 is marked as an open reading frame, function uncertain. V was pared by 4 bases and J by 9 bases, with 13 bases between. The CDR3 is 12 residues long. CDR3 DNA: TGTGCCAGAAGCATTAGTCCGGGGGCCCAGTACTTC. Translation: CARSISPGAQYF.

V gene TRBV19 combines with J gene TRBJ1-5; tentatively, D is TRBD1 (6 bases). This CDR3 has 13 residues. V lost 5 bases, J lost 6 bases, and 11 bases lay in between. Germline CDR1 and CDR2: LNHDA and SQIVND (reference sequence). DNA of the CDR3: TGTGCCAGTAGTGCCACAGGGATTCAGCCCCAGCATTTT. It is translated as CASSATGIQPQHF. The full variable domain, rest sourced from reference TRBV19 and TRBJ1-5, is DGGITQSPKYLFRKEGQNVTLSCEQNLNHDAMYWYRQDPGQGLRLIYYSQIVNDFQKGDIAEGYSVSREKKESFPLTVTSAQKNPTAFYLCASSATGIQPQHFGDGTRLSIL.

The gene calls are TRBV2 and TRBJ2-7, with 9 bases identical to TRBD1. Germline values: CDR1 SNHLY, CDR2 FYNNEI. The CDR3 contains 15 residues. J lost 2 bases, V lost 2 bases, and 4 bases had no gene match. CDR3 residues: CASSELRTGAYEQYF. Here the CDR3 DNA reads TGTGCCAGCAGTGAATTAAGGACAGGGGCCTACGAGCAGTACTTC.

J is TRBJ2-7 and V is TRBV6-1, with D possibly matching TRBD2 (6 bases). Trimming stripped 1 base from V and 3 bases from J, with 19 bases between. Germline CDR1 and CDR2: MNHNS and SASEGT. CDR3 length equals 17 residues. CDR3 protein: CASSEGVMTGALYEQYF. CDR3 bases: TGTGCCAGCAGTGAAGGAGTTATGACGGGAGCCCTCTACGAGCAGTACTTC.

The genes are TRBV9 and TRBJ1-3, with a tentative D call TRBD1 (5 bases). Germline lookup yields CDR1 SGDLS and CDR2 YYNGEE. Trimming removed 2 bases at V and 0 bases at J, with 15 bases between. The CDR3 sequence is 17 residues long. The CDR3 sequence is CASSVYAGQLSGNTIYF. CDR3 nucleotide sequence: TGTGCCAGCAGCGTTTACGCAGGGCAGCTCTCTGGAAACACCATATATTTT. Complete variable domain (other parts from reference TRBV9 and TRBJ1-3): DSGVTQTPKHLITATGQRVTLRCSPRSGDLSVYWYQQSLDQGLQFLIQYYNGEERAKGNILERFSAQQFPDLHSELNLSSLELGDSALYFCASSVYAGQLSGNTIYFGEGSWLTVV.

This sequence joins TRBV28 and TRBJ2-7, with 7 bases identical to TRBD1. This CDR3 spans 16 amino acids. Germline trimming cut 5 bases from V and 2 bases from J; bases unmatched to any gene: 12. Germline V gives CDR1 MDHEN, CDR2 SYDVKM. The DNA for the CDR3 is TGTGCCAGCAGTCCGACAGGGTCTGCCTTAACCTACGAGCAGTACTTC. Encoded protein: CASSPTGSALTYEQYF.

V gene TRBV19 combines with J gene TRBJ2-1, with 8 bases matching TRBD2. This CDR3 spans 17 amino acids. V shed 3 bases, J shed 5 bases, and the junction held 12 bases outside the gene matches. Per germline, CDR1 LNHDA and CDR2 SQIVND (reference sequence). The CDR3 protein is CASSILPPGGPNNEQFF. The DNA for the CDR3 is TGTGCCAGTAGTATTCTTCCTCCGGGAGGGCCTAACAATGAGCAGTTCTTC.

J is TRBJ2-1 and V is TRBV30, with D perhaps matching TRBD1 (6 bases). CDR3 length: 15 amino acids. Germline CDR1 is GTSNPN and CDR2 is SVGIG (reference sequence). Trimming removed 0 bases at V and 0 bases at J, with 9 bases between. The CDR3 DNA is TGTGCCTGGAGTGTCGGGACAAACTCCTACAATGAGCAGTTCTTC. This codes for CAWSVGTNSYNEQFF.

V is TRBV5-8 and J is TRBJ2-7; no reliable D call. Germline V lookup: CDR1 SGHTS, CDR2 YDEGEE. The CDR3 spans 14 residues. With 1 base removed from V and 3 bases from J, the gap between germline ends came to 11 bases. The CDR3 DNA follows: TGTGCCAGCAGCTTGTTACGTGAGAACTACGAGCAGTACTTC. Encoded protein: CASSLLRENYEQYF.

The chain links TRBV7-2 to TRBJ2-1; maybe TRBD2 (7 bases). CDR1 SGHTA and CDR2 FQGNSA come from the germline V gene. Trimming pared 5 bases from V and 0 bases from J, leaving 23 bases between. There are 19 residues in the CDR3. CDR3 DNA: TGTGCCAGCAGCCTTATGAGGGGGAGGGTCCTCTCCTCCTACAATGAGCAGTTCTTC. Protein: CASSLMRGRVLSSYNEQFF.

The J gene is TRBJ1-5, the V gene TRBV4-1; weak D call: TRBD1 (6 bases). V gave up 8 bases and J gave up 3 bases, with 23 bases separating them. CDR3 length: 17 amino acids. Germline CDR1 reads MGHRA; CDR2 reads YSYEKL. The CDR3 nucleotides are TGCGCCAGCGCCTCAACCGAGACAGGTCGTTTCAATCAGCCCCAGCATTTT. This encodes CASASTETGRFNQPQHF.

CDR3 nucleotides: TGTGCCAGCAGCCTGGGGACAGGGGGCTCTGGCGCCTATGGCTACACCTTC. It is translated as CASSLGTGGSGAYGYTF. The chain is built from TRBV7-8 and TRBJ1-2; 12 bases match TRBD1. The CDR3 consists of 17 residues. CDR1 and CDR2 from the germline V gene are SGHVS and FQNEAQ. The trim removed 5 bases at V and 4 bases at J, leaving 11 bases unmatched.

The CDR3 sequence: CASSFVRSPLHF. The CDR3 DNA follows: TGTGCCAGCAGTTTTGTGCGATCACCCCTCCACTTT. The chain links TRBV12-3 or TRBV12-4 to TRBJ1-6; no clear D. The CDR3 totals 12 residues. V lost 3 bases, J lost 10 bases, and 7 bases lay in between.

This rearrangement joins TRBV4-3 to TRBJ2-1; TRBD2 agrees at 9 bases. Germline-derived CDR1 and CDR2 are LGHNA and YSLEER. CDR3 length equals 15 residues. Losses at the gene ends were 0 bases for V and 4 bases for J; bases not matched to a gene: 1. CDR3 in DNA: TGCGCCAGCAGCCAAGATACTAGCGGGTACAATGAGCAGTTCTTC. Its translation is CASSQDTSGYNEQFF.

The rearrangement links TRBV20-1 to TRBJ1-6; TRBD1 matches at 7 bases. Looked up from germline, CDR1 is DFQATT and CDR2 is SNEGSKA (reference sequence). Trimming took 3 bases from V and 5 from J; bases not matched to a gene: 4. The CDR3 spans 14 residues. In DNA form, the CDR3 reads TGCAGTGCTAGTCGCCAGGGGGATAATTCACCCCTCCACTTT. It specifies CSASRQGDNSPLHF.

CDR3 sequence reads: CASRQSGTGGELFF. CDR3 nucleotides: TGTGCCAGCAGGCAATCCGGGACAGGCGGGGAGCTGTTTTTT. This chain connects TRBV2 to TRBJ2-2; 8 bases fit TRBD1. The germline gives CDR1 SNHLY, CDR2 FYNNEI. This CDR3 region has 14 residues. With 6 bases clipped from V and 7 bases from J, the junction kept 7 bases outside the gene matches.

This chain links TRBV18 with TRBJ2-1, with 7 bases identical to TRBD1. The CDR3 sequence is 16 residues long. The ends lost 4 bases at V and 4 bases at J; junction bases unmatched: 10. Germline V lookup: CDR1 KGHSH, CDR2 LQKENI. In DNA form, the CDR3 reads TGTGCCAGCTCACTATCTGGCACAGGGGTATACAATGAGCAGTTCTTC. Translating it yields CASSLSGTGVYNEQFF.

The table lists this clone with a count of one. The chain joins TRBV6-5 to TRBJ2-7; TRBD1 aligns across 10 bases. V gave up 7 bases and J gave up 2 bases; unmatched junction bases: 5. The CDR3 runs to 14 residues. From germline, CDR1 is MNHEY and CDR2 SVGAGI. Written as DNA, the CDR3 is TGTGCCAGCACAGAAGGACAGGGGGCCTACGAGCAGTACTTC. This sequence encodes CASTEGQGAYEQYF.

For the CDR3, the DNA is TGTGCCAGCAGCCAAGATCGGTATCAGAACAGGGTCAGAACTGAAGCTTTCTTT. Translation: CASSQDRYQNRVRTEAFF. The chain uses TRBV3-1 (or the pseudogene TRBV3-2) and TRBJ1-1, with a weak D call TRBD1 (6 bases). Trimming shortened V by 0 bases and J by 5 bases, and 22 bases separated the two germline ends. The germline V gene encodes CDR1 LGHDT and CDR2 YNNKEL (reference sequence). CDR3 length equals 18 residues.

As DNA, the CDR3 is TGTGCCAGCAGCTCTCTAGCGAGGGATACGCAGTATTTT. Amino acids: CASSSLARDTQYF. The chain recombines TRBV13 with TRBJ2-3; the D gene is possibly TRBD2 (6 bases). This CDR3 contains 13 residues. Between the trimmed V and J ends, which lost 4 bases and 6 bases, there was a span of 11 bases. Germline-derived CDR1 and CDR2 are PRHDT and FYEKMQ (reference sequence).

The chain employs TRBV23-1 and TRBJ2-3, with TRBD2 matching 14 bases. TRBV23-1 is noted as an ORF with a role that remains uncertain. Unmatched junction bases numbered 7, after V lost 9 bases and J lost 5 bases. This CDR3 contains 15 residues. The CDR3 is CARPPGLAGVDTQYF. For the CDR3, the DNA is TGCGCCAGACCGCCGGGACTAGCGGGAGTAGATACGCAGTATTTT.

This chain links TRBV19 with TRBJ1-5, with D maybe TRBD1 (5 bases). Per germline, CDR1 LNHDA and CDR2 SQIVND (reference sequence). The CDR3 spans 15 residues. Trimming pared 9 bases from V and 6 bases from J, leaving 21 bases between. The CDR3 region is CASKDLAAGRQPQHF. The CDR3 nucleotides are TGTGCCAGCAAAGACTTGGCGGCAGGGCGTCAGCCCCAGCATTTT. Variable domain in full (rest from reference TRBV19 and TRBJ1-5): DGGITQSPKYLFRKEGQNVTLSCEQNLNHDAMYWYRQDPGQGLRLIYYSQIVNDFQKGDIAEGYSVSREKKESFPLTVTSAQKNPTAFYLCASKDLAAGRQPQHFGDGTRLSIL.